Each of the 17 T cell receptor beta chains below was sequenced from the same sample in a study of blood T cell repertoires in COVID-19. TCRdb's copy holds only in-frame clones and misses some; the assay was immunoSEQ multiplex PCR. Among 62,000 or so clones listed, about 86% were seen once. Material: peripheral blood. These receptors all come from an older woman with acute or convalescent COVID-19.

This chain uses TRBV27 with TRBJ1-2; 10 bases line up with TRBD1. Per the germline V gene, CDR1 is MNHEY and CDR2 is SMNVEV (reference sequence). The CDR3 is 12 residues long. Losses at the gene ends were 6 bases for V and 7 bases for J; bases not matched to a gene: 2. In DNA form, the CDR3 reads TGTGCCAGCAGGACAGGGGGCTTTGGCTACACCTTC. As protein: CASRTGGFGYTF.

The chain carries TRBV20-1 and TRBJ2-3; D is uncertain. V lost 6 bases and J 3 bases, leaving 7 bases between the germline ends. This CDR3 is 11 amino acids long. CDR1 is DFQATT and CDR2 is SNEGSKA in the germline V gene (reference sequence). The CDR3 coding sequence is TGCAGTGCCCCTAAGACAGATACGCAGTATTTT. This encodes CSAPKTDTQYF.

The V gene is TRBV3-1 (or the pseudogene TRBV3-2), the J gene TRBJ1-1; 9 bases map to TRBD1. CDR3 size: 14 residues. Germline V gene data show CDR1 as LGHDT and CDR2 as YNNKEL (reference sequence). The V and J ends lost 4 bases and 4 bases, in that order; junction bases with no gene match: 4. DNA of the CDR3: TGTGCCAGCAGCCCTACAGGGGGCGGCACTGAAGCTTTCTTT. It codes for CASSPTGGGTEAFF.

The chain joins TRBV10-3 to TRBJ1-2; D gene unclear. The V gene lost 3 bases and the J gene lost 2 bases, with 7 bases spanning the gap. Germline V lookup: CDR1 ENHRY, CDR2 SYGVKD. This CDR3 has 13 residues. This CDR3 is CAISDNGNYGYTF. The CDR3 region has the DNA TGTGCCATCAGTGATAACGGGAACTATGGCTACACCTTC.

The chain carries TRBV7-3 and TRBJ1-1; tentatively, D is TRBD1 (6 bases). Germline loops: CDR1 SGHTA, CDR2 FQGTGA. The CDR3 contains 14 residues. V was pared by 2 bases and J by 4 bases, with 11 bases between. CDR3 residues: CASSLGGRGTEAFF. As DNA, the CDR3 is TGTGCCAGCAGCTTAGGTGGCAGGGGCACTGAAGCTTTCTTT.

This clone showed up just once. CDR3 residues: CAWASSSGNTIYF. The CDR3 nucleotides read TGTGCCTGGGCTAGTTCCTCTGGAAACACCATATATTTT. The chain uses TRBV30 and TRBJ1-3; D is undetermined. Germline-derived CDR1 and CDR2 are GTSNPN and SVGIG (reference sequence). This CDR3 is built from 13 residues. Trimming pared 5 bases from V and 0 bases from J, leaving 8 bases between.

CDR3 in DNA: TGTGCCAGCAGCCAAGAGGGGGGGAGCAATCAGCCCCAGCATTTT. Amino acid sequence: CASSQEGGSNQPQHF. This chain joins TRBV4-2 and TRBJ1-5, with D maybe TRBD1 (5 bases). This CDR3 contains 15 residues. V was clipped by 0 bases and J by 1 base, with 7 bases between them. Germline V gene lookup returns CDR1 LGHNA and CDR2 YNFKEQ.

V gene TRBV6-5 combines with J gene TRBJ2-2, with 7 bases matching TRBD2. Germline trimming cut 0 bases from V and 4 bases from J; bases unmatched to any gene: 5. Germline lookup yields CDR1 MNHEY and CDR2 SVGAGI. The CDR3 covers 16 residues. The CDR3 coding sequence is TGTGCCAGCAGTTACTCTTTAGCGGGCGCCACCGGGGAGCTGTTTTTT. Translating it yields CASSYSLAGATGELFF.

This clone appeared once. The J gene is TRBJ1-5, the V gene TRBV2, with 9 bases identical to TRBD1. The CDR3 is made up of 15 amino acids. The germline V gene encodes CDR1 SNHLY and CDR2 FYNNEI. V was clipped by 1 base and J by 4 bases; unmatched bases: 2. The chain's CDR3 is CASSEGGQGNQPQHF. CDR3 nucleotides: TGTGCCAGCAGTGAAGGGGGACAGGGTAATCAGCCCCAGCATTTT.

The chain employs TRBV30 and TRBJ1-2; 10 bases are shared with TRBD1. This CDR3 comprises 13 residues. With 0 bases clipped from V and 7 bases from J, the junction kept 2 bases outside the gene matches. From germline, CDR1 is GTSNPN and CDR2 SVGIG (reference sequence). CDR3 coding DNA: TGTGCCTGGAGTGTCGGACAGGGGGTTGGCTACACCTTC. Its protein is CAWSVGQGVGYTF.

The chain links TRBV3-1 (or the pseudogene TRBV3-2) to TRBJ1-3; possibly TRBD1 for D (6 bases). The germline V gene encodes CDR1 LGHDT and CDR2 YNNKEL (reference sequence). The CDR3 has 15 residues. Trimming took 4 bases from V and 8 from J, leaving 18 bases between them. The CDR3 protein is CASSRGTGGRDTIYF. DNA for the CDR3: TGTGCCAGCAGCCGCGGGACGGGGGGCCGGGACACCATATATTTT.

The rearrangement links TRBV7-2 to TRBJ2-5; 8 bases map to TRBD1. V shed 1 base, J shed 4 bases, and the junction held 2 bases outside the gene matches. The length of the CDR3 is 14 residues. Germline values: CDR1 SGHTA, CDR2 FQGNSA. CDR3 amino acids: CASSLGTGPETQYF. The CDR3 nucleotides read TGTGCCAGCAGCTTAGGGACAGGGCCAGAGACCCAGTACTTC.

J is TRBJ1-1 and V is TRBV25-1; the D gene is possibly TRBD1 (5 bases). V lost 0 bases and J lost 5, with 16 bases in between. CDR3 length: 16 amino acids. Germline CDR1 reads MGHDK; CDR2 reads SYGVNS. CDR3 amino acids: CASSEYDWGGGTEAFF. The CDR3 region has the DNA TGTGCCAGCAGTGAATATGATTGGGGGGGAGGGACTGAAGCTTTCTTT.

The CDR3 protein is CASSLGTGPYGYTF. In DNA, the CDR3 is TGTGCCAGCAGCCTAGGGACAGGACCCTATGGCTACACCTTC. The chain recombines TRBV7-2 with TRBJ1-2, with TRBD1 matching 8 bases. The CDR3 totals 14 residues. With V trimmed by 5 bases and J by 4 bases, 6 bases remained unmatched. CDR1 SGHTA and CDR2 FQGNSA come from the germline V gene.

This rearrangement joins TRBV9 to TRBJ1-1; D ambiguous. The CDR3 is 14 amino acids. V gave up 4 bases and J gave up 4 bases, with 14 bases separating them. CDR1 is SGDLS, CDR2 YYNGEE, per germline. The chain's CDR3 is CASSIAGGGTEAFF. For the CDR3, the DNA is TGTGCCAGCAGCATCGCAGGAGGAGGCACTGAAGCTTTCTTT.

The chain carries TRBV4-1 and TRBJ2-1; D is possibly TRBD2 (5 bases). The germline V and J ends were trimmed by 4 bases and 4 bases, with 11 bases remaining between them. Germline V gene data show CDR1 as MGHRA and CDR2 as YSYEKL. The CDR3 is 14 amino acids. CDR3 protein: CASSPSREYNEQFF. CDR3 sequence (DNA): TGCGCCAGCAGCCCCTCCCGGGAATACAATGAGCAGTTCTTC.

The CDR3 bases are TGTGCCAGCAGCGATATATCTTCGTCCCAGGGCTACGAGCAGTACTTC. It yields the protein CASSDISSSQGYEQYF. The V call is TRBV28, the J call TRBJ2-7, with D maybe TRBD1 (5 bases). The CDR3 loop spans 16 amino acids. Trimming pared 6 bases from V and 3 bases from J, leaving 21 bases between. The germline V gene has CDR1 MDHEN and CDR2 SYDVKM.